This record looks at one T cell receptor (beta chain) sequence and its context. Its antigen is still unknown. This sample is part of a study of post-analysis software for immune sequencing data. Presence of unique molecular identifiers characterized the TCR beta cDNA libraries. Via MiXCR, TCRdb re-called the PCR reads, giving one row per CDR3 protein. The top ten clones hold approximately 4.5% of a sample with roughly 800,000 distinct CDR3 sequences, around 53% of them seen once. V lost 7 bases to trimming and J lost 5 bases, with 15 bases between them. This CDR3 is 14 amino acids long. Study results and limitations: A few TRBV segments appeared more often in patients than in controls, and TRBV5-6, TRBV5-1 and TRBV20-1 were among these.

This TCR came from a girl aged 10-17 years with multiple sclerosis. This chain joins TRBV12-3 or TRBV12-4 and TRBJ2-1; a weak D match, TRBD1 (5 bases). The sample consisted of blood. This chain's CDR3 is CASIDRGPHNEQFF. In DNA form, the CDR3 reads TGTGCCAGCATAGATAGGGGTCCTCACAATGAGCAGTTCTTC.